This T cell receptor (beta chain) is from a study of identical twins (dated by TCRdb to about 2016). For context, the study as a whole: TCR alpha and beta repertoires from monozygotic twins, unrelated adults of various ages and cord blood were deep-sequenced to test whether fetal clonotypes persist. To rule out contamination, replicate twin experiments were performed at different times with different library preparation protocols. What the work shows at the level of the full study, not this receptor alone: A weaker excess of twin sharing was found in beta out-of-frame sequences because the signal-to-noise ratio was lowered by fewer shared sequences. Out-of-frame TCR alpha sharing in monozygotic twins was systematically underestimated by recombination models, whereas sharing between unrelated individuals was in agreement with the recombination models. Compared with coincidental sharing between unrelated individuals, an excess of low generation-probability sequences was observed among out-of-frame TCR alpha sequences shared between twins. Abundant cord blood beta clonotypes had fewer insertions, young adult naive repertoires showed a similar but weaker trend, and memory repertoires showed no such trend. Invariant T cells such as MAIT and iNKT could partly confound zero-insertion analyses, although diverse VJ usage argued against such confounding for most clonotypes. Because the same donors could not be followed over many years, the conclusions relied on cross-sectional statistical analysis.

Library construction relied on 5' RACE. The sample was run on an Illumina HiSeq 2000. Template switching added a universal primer binding site, and the final cDNA carried a unique molecular identifier that allowed TCR cDNA molecules to be counted accurately. Specific primers in the conserved constant-segment region were used to synthesize first-strand cDNA for TCR alpha and beta chains. To control for contamination, every cDNA library carried two barcodes: a SMART-Mk sample barcode plus Illumina barcodes. TruSeq adapter sequences, together with Illumina sample barcodes, were added in two successive PCR steps. The TCR alpha and beta cDNA libraries were sequenced on the Illumina HiSeq platform using custom primers. On the authors' methods: Raw reads were processed with MiGEC to extract unique molecular identifiers, and MiXCR was used to determine CDR3 positions. Recombination models were inferred per individual with the repgenHMM and IGoR tools using an EM algorithm. Shared clonotype analysis was performed with the tcR package in R, normalizing sharing by the product of cloneset sizes. Out-of-frame nonproductive sequences were analyzed to study raw recombination free of thymic and clonal selection effects. TCRdb redid the processing of the public reads, applying fastp at Q25 and MiXCR, and retained in-frame beta chains. All rows with the same CDR3 protein become a single entry with the most common DNA and genes. The V and J calls were not made by the authors but by TCRdb's processing. The sample records hundreds of thousands of distinct CDR3 sequences, about 7.6% of which are singletons. Roughly 1.6% of the sample comes from the top ten.

All donors were healthy Caucasians. The twin cohort comprised three pairs of female monozygotic twins, all aged about 18 to 30 years. Peripheral blood mononuclear cells were used as the source from which RNA for TCR libraries was isolated. The table lists this clonotype with a few counts. The target of this receptor is not known. Per-base qualities were not stored, and no clone one base away is much larger. These data were also filed under a second study, of yellow fever vaccine responses in identical twins. The second study's authors report: According to the authors, the vaccine-induced T cell response in identical twins seemed to be partly convergent and partly specific to each individual. Focusing on identical twins, the study followed the T cell clones that responded to the vaccine, and did so with precision.

Sequencing was performed on PBMCs. The sequence was obtained from a woman under 30 in good health.

The DNA reads TGTGCCAGCAGCTGGGCAGGGAGGGTCCACGAGCAGTACTTC. It codes for CASSWAGRVHEQYF. Here the chain combines TRBV5-6 and TRBJ2-7; 7 bases in between match TRBD2. Trimming accounts for 3 bases at V and 5 bases at J, while the number of junction bases matched to no gene is 8. The CDR3 sequence holds 14 residues, the cysteine and phenylalanine included. Only the CDR3 DNA is retained, 42 bases long and in frame from the first base. CDR1 and CDR2, looked up from the germline V gene, are SGHDT and YYEEEE.